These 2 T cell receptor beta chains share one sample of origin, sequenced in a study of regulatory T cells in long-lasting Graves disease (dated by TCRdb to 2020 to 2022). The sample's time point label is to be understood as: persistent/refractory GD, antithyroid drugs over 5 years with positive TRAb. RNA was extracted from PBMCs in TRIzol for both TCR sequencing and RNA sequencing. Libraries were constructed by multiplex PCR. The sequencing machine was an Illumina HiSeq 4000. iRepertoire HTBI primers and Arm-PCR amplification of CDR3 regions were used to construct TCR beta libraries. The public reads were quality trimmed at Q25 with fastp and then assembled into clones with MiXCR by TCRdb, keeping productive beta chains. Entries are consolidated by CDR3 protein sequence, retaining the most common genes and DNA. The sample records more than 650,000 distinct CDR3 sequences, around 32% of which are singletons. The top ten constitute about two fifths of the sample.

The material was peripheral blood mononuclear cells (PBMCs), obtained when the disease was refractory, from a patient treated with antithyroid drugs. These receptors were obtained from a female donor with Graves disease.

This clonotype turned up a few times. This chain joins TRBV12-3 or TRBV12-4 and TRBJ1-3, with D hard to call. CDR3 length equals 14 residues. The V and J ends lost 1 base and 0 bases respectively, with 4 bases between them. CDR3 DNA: TGTGCCAGCAGTTTAGTTAGCTCTGGAAACACCATATATTTT. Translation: CASSLVSSGNTIYF.

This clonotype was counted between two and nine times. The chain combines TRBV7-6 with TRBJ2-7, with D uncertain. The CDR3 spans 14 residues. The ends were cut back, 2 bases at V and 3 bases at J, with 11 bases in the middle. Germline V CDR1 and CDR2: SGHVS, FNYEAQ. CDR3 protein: CASSLKARNYEQYF. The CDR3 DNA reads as TGTGCCAGCAGCTTAAAGGCTAGAAACTACGAGCAGTACTTC.